The rows below give T cell receptor beta chains drawn from one sample of a study of T cell changes during pregnancy in multiple sclerosis. Clones were sequenced by immunoSEQ multiplex PCR, and TCRdb holds only the in-frame ones, with some missing. The table lists just under 65,000 clones, 91% of them singletons, with over 2% in the top ten. The sample was peripheral blood, taken in the third trimester of pregnancy. All receptors come from a female donor in good health, enrolled as a control in a pregnancy study. Both conserved end residues are part of each CDR3. A D gene is named only where the DNA matches it firmly. A row's size may be missing; if present it is once, few, many or a size class.

TRBV6-6	NA	TRBD2	TRBJ2-5	CASSSLGSGVETQYF	TGTGCCAGCAGTTCCTTGGGTAGCGGGGTTGAGACCCAGTACTTC
TRBV27	NA	TRBD1	TRBJ2-7	CASSFGTGGYEQYF	TGTGCCAGCAGTTTCGGGACAGGAGGCTACGAGCAGTACTTC
TRBV7-9	NA	TRBD2	TRBJ2-4	CASSRRGGLAKNIQYF	TGTGCCAGCAGCCGCCGGGGGGGCCTAGCCAAAAACATTCAGTACTTC
TRBV7-9	NA	TRBD1	TRBJ1-4	CASSSKGAQEEKLFF	TGTGCCAGCAGCTCTAAGGGGGCGCAGGAGGAAAAACTGTTTTTT
TRBV5-1	few	NA	TRBJ1-1	CASSFVRANTEAFF	TGCGCCAGCAGCTTCGTCAGGGCGAACACTGAAGCTTTCTTT
TRBV11-2	once	NA	TRBJ2-3	CASSLDLPGTDTQYF	TGTGCCAGCAGCTTAGATCTTCCTGGCACAGATACGCAGTATTTT
TRBV19	NA	NA	TRBJ1-5	CASSMITGTRQPQHF	TGTGCCAGTAGTATGATTACAGGGACCCGGCAGCCCCAGCATTTT
TRBV7-3	NA	NA	TRBJ1-3	CASSLAGGTGNTIYF	TGTGCCAGCAGCTTAGCGGGGGGAACTGGAAACACCATATATTTT
TRBV5-6	once	NA	TRBJ2-6	CASSPDSSGANVLTF	TGTGCCAGCAGCCCGGACAGCTCTGGGGCCAACGTCCTGACTTTC
TRBV4-1	NA	NA	TRBJ1-1	CASSQGEYAEAFF	TGCGCCAGCAGCCAGGGAGAGTATGCTGAAGCTTTCTTT
TRBV2	NA	NA	TRBJ1-1	CASAKTGNTEAFF	TGTGCCAGTGCTAAGACGGGAAACACTGAAGCTTTCTTT
TRBV6-5	NA	TRBD2	TRBJ2-3	CASRSRGRLTDTQYF	TGTGCCAGCAGAAGTCGCGGGAGGCTAACAGATACGCAGTATTTT
TRBV27	NA	NA	TRBJ1-5	CASSFKWGDVNQPQHF	TGTGCCAGCAGTTTTAAGTGGGGGGATGTAAATCAGCCCCAGCATTTT
TRBV7-3	NA	NA	TRBJ1-1	CASSWGLGNTEAFF	TGTGCCAGCAGCTGGGGCCTGGGGAACACTGAAGCTTTCTTT
TRBV7-8	NA	NA	TRBJ1-5	CASSLERGMGQPQHF	TGTGCCAGCAGCCTTGAGAGGGGGATGGGGCAGCCCCAGCATTTT
TRBV2	NA	TRBD2	TRBJ2-7	CASSPRTSLTYEQYF	TGTGCCAGCAGTCCTAGGACTAGCCTAACCTACGAGCAGTACTTC
TRBV5-4	NA	NA	TRBJ1-1	CASSRTGTGATEAFF	TGTGCCAGCAGCAGAACCGGGACTGGGGCAACTGAAGCTTTCTTT
TRBV7-2	few	TRBD1	TRBJ1-4	CASKDRGGGKLFF	TGTGCCAGTAAAGACAGGGGTGGAGGAAAACTGTTTTTT
TRBV13	NA	NA	TRBJ2-7	CASSVSGFVEQYF	TGTGCCAGCAGCGTTTCAGGGTTCGTCGAGCAGTACTTC
TRBV2	once	NA	TRBJ1-1	CASSEREGGTEAFF	TGTGCCAGCAGTGAGAGGGAAGGGGGAACTGAAGCTTTCTTT
TRBV7-8	NA	TRBD2	TRBJ2-1	CASSPARLAGGQRLQYNEQFF	TGTGCCAGCAGCCCCGCCCGACTAGCGGGGGGACAACGGCTCCAATACAATGAGCAGTTCTTC
TRBV5-4	NA	NA	TRBJ1-1	CASSLGVPGRVLAFF	TGTGCCAGCAGCTTGGGGGTCCCGGGGAGGGTATTAGCTTTCTTT
TRBV6-6	NA	NA	TRBJ1-1	CASSYPDGGAFF	TGTGCCAGCAGTTACCCCGACGGGGGAGCTTTCTTT
TRBV28	NA	NA	TRBJ2-7	CASTQVGVYEQYF	TGTGCCAGCACCCAGGTCGGTGTCTACGAGCAGTACTTC
TRBV5-1	NA	NA	TRBJ2-2	CASSGGLANTGELFF	TGCGCCAGCAGCGGGGGACTGGCGAACACCGGGGAGCTGTTTTTT
TRBV15	NA	NA	TRBJ2-5	CATSGGTGETETQYF	TGTGCCACCAGCGGCGGGACTGGGGAGACGGAGACCCAGTACTTC
TRBV28	NA	TRBD1	TRBJ2-3	CASSWGQFSTDTQYF	TGTGCCAGCAGTTGGGGACAGTTTAGCACAGATACGCAGTATTTT
TRBV15	once	TRBD1	TRBJ1-1	CATRQGARENTEAFF	TGTGCCACCAGGCAGGGGGCGAGAGAGAACACTGAAGCTTTCTTT
TRBV28	NA	TRBD2	TRBJ2-7	CASSKVGLAGGPTKEQYF	TGTGCCAGCAGCAAGGTGGGACTAGCGGGAGGGCCTACGAAAGAGCAGTACTTC
TRBV28	NA	NA	TRBJ1-5	CASSPGPFPGNQPQHF	TGTGCCAGCAGTCCAGGTCCTTTCCCGGGCAATCAGCCCCAGCATTTT
TRBV7-6	NA	NA	TRBJ1-1	CASSFAGGDTEAFF	TGTGCCAGCAGCTTCGCCGGAGGGGACACTGAAGCTTTCTTT
TRBV5-6	NA	NA	TRBJ2-2	CASSLGHSNTGELFF	TGTGCCAGCAGCTTGGGACACTCGAACACCGGGGAGCTGTTTTTT
TRBV7-8	NA	TRBD1	TRBJ1-2	CASSTRTPGQGVIYTF	TGTGCCAGCAGCACTAGAACCCCGGGACAGGGGGTAATCTACACCTTC
TRBV29-1	NA	NA	TRBJ2-5	CSVYRVGETQYF	TGCAGCGTTTACAGGGTAGGAGAGACCCAGTACTTC
TRBV21-1	few	NA	TRBJ1-2	CASSKTGQGCGYTF	TGTGCCAGCAGCAAAACGGGACAGGGGTGCGGCTACACCTTC
TRBV7-3	once	TRBD2	TRBJ2-3	CASSPLAGLGDTQYF	TGTGCCAGCAGCCCTCTTGCGGGACTAGGGGATACGCAGTATTTT
TRBV19	NA	TRBD1	TRBJ2-7	CASRQGARASYEQYF	TGTGCCAGTAGGCAGGGGGCGAGAGCCTCCTACGAGCAGTACTTC
TRBV6-5	once	TRBD2	TRBJ2-5	CASSSGLAGRQETQYF	TGTGCCAGCAGTTCCGGACTAGCGGGGAGGCAGGAGACCCAGTACTTC
TRBV5-4	NA	NA	TRBJ2-3	CASSLGQGRDTQYF	TGTGCCAGCAGCTTGGGGCAGGGTAGGGATACGCAGTATTTT
TRBV19	once	TRBD1	TRBJ1-5	CASRPGTGGNQPQHF	TGTGCCAGTAGACCGGGGACAGGGGGCAATCAGCCCCAGCATTTT
TRBV7-6	NA	TRBD1	TRBJ2-1	CASSSPRDSSYNEQFF	TGTGCCAGCTCCTCCCCCCGGGACAGCTCCTACAATGAGCAGTTCTTC
TRBV5-1	NA	NA	TRBJ1-2	CASSLAAPYTGGYTF	TGCGCCAGCAGCTTGGCAGCCCCCTACACGGGAGGCTACACCTTC
TRBV19	NA	TRBD2	TRBJ2-3	CASSIFSGRADTQYF	TGTGCCAGTAGTATTTTTAGCGGGAGAGCAGATACGCAGTATTTT
TRBV18	NA	TRBD2	TRBJ2-2	CASSPGTRLTGELFF	TGTGCCAGCTCACCAGGGACTAGGCTCACCGGGGAGCTGTTTTTT
TRBV6-6	NA	NA	TRBJ1-4	CASNGRRGGREKLFF	TGTGCCAGCAACGGGCGCAGGGGCGGTCGAGAAAAACTGTTTTTT
TRBV6-1	NA	NA	TRBJ1-2	CASRGGGYGYTF	TGTGCCAGCAGAGGGGGGGGCTATGGCTACACCTTC
TRBV7-2	NA	NA	TRBJ2-3	CASSLGQGITSTDTQYF	TGTGCCAGCAGCTTGGGGCAGGGGATTACTAGCACAGATACGCAGTATTTT
TRBV6-1	few	NA	TRBJ2-7	CASSEEGGTVYEQYF	TGTGCCAGCAGTGAAGAGGGGGGGACTGTGTACGAGCAGTACTTC
TRBV19	NA	TRBD1	TRBJ1-3	CASSLRGPGNTIYF	TGTGCCAGTAGTCTCAGGGGGCCTGGAAACACCATATATTTT